This entry lists 6 T cell receptor beta chains sequenced from one sample in a study of human T cells and chemical hapten exposure (dated by TCRdb to the early 2020s). Libraries were made using RACE. The listed sequencing device is NextSeq 500. TCRdb reanalyzed the raw reads on its own, using fastp at Q25 for trimming and MiXCR for clone calling, and kept in-frame beta chains. Every CDR3 protein is listed once, alongside the most common genes and DNA of its rows. This sample gives 190,000 or so distinct CDR3 sequences in total; around 25% of them show up just once. The ten largest clones represent 2% to 2.5% of the sample. The time point label corresponds to: patch test 3, about 24 weeks after DPC sensitization. In light of the paper, this sample's treatment or condition label describes: therapeutic diphenylcyclopropenone sensitization with weekly scalp DPC. The sequences come from whole blood, collected in connection with sensitization to the hapten diphenylcyclopropenone (DPC). The origin of the receptors is a woman aged 40 to 55 with alopecia areata. Some clones in this sample may be carry-over from other donors' samples.

This clonotype has a count of ten or more. This chain uses TRBV2 with TRBJ2-3; D gene ambiguous. CDR3 length equals 17 residues. V gave up 0 bases and J gave up 2 bases, with 15 bases separating them. From germline, CDR1 is SNHLY and CDR2 FYNNEI. The CDR3: CASSEAESARITDTQYF. In nucleotides, the CDR3 is TGTGCCAGCAGTGAAGCGGAGTCGGCTAGGATCACAGATACGCAGTATTTT.

There are a few counts of this clonotype. The rearrangement links TRBV7-2 to TRBJ2-1; D uncertain. The germline V gene has CDR1 SGHTA and CDR2 FQGNSA. V was pared by 0 bases and J by 10 bases, with 10 bases between. The CDR3 extends over 13 amino acids. The CDR3 sequence is CASSLAVGGEQFF. The CDR3 region has the DNA TGTGCCAGCAGCTTAGCGGTCGGTGGAGAGCAGTTCTTC.

This chain connects TRBV5-4 to TRBJ2-5; no clear D. Between the trimmed V and J ends, which lost 3 bases and 5 bases, there was a span of 17 bases. This CDR3 spans 15 amino acids. Germline CDR1 is SGHNT and CDR2 is YYREEE (reference sequence). CDR3 in amino acids: CASSSYGVWVETQYF. The CDR3 DNA is TGTGCCAGCAGCTCCTATGGGGTATGGGTTGAGACCCAGTACTTC.

The chain employs TRBV18 and TRBJ1-2; 7 bases map to TRBD1. The CDR3 sequence is 14 residues long. Germline V gene sequence: CDR1 KGHSH, CDR2 LQKENI. The V segment lost 0 bases and the J segment 4 bases; nucleotides outside the gene matches: 2. Here the CDR3 DNA reads TGTGCCAGCTCACCACCGGCAGGGGGCTATGGCTACACCTTC. Encoded protein: CASSPPAGGYGYTF.

The V call is TRBV7-2, the J call TRBJ2-7; 8 bases fit TRBD1. This CDR3 has 15 amino acids. With 4 bases clipped from V and 0 bases from J, the junction kept 5 bases outside the gene matches. Germline assignment: CDR1 SGHTA and CDR2 FQGNSA. The chain's CDR3 is CASSSQGVLSYEQYF. The CDR3 nucleotides are TGTGCCAGCAGCTCACAGGGGGTTCTCTCCTACGAGCAGTACTTC. The whole variable domain, remainder taken from reference TRBV7-2 and TRBJ2-7, is GAGVSQSPSNKVTEKGKDVELRCDPISGHTALYWYRQSLGQGLEFLIYFQGNSAPDKSGLPSDRFSAERTGGSVSTLTIQRTQQEDSAVYLCASSSQGVLSYEQYFGPGTRLTVT.

This clonotype showed up just a few times. V gene TRBV12-3 or TRBV12-4 combines with J gene TRBJ1-5; tentative D call: TRBD1 (6 bases). The CDR3 runs 16 residues. Trimming shortened V by 5 bases and J by 2 bases, and 16 bases separated the two germline ends. CDR3 amino acids: CASSHTGSRGNQPQHF. For the CDR3, the DNA is TGTGCCAGCAGTCATACAGGGTCTAGGGGCAATCAGCCCCAGCATTTT.